This TCR beta chain stems from a study of Graves' ophthalmopathy and Graves' hyperthyroidism. Study results and limitations: Ophthalmopathy cases were distinguished from stable hyperthyroidism by a 13-signature model, reaching around 88% sensitivity and about 81% specificity.

This clonotype was recorded at least ten times. The antigen is unknown. Participants with hyperthyroidism, aged 18 to 65, were newly diagnosed with under 2 months' duration. Certain patients were not enrolled. These were patients with other autoimmune diseases, uncontrolled infections, pregnancy or lactation. Clinical symptoms, serum thyroxine, TRAb, thyroid ultrasound and orbital computed tomography determined diagnosis. The CDR3 is 17 amino acids. Germline CDR1 reads SGHRS; CDR2 reads YFSETQ. Trimming removed 1 base from V and 4 bases from J, with 18 bases in between. TCR beta CDR3 regions were amplified from RNA transcripts. A first-round RT-PCR used HTBI primers, followed by a second-round multiplex PCR. MiXCR was run by TCRdb on the multiplex PCR reads, yielding one entry per CDR3 protein. The sample includes fewer than 650,000 distinct CDR3 sequences, about 20% of them seen just once.

The origin of this receptor is a woman aged 18 to 35 with stable Graves' hyperthyroidism. Some clones in this sample may be carry-over from other donors' samples. Sequencing was performed on peripheral blood. This chain connects TRBV5-1 to TRBJ1-5; D is uncertain. The CDR3 DNA follows: TGCGCCAGCAGCTTGCAACCCTTGGGAATGGGGAATCAGCCCCAGCATTTT. It encodes CASSLQPLGMGNQPQHF.